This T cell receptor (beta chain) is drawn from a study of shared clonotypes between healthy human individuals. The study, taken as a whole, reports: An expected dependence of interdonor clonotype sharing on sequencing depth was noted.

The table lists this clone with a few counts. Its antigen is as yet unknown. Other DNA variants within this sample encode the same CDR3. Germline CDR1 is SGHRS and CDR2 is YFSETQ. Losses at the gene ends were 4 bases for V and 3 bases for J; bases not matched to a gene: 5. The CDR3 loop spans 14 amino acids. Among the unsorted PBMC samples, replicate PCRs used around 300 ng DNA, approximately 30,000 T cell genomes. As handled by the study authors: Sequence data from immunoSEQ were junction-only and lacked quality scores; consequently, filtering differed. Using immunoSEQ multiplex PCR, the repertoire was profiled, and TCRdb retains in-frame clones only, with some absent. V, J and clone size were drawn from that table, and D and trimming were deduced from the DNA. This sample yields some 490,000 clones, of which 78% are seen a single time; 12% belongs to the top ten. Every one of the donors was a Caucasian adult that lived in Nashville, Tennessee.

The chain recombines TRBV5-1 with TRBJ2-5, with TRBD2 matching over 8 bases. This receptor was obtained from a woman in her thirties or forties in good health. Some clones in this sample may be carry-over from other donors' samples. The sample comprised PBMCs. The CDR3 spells CASSPGGAEETQYF. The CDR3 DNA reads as TGCGCCAGCAGCCCCGGGGGGGCAGAAGAGACCCAGTACTTC.